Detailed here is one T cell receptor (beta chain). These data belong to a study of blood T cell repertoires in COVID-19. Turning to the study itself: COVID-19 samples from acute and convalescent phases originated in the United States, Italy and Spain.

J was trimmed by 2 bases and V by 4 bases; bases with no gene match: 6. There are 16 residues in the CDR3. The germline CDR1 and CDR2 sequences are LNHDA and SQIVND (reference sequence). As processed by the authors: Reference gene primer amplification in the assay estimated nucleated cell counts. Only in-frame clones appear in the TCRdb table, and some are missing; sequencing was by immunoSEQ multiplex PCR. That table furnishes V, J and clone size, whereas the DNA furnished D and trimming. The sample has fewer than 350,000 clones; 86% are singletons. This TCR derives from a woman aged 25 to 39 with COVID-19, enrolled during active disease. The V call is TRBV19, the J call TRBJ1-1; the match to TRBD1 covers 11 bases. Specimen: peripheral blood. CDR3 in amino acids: CASSTGTGGINTEAFF. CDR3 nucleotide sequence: TGTGCCAGTAGTACTGGGACAGGGGGGATAAACACTGAAGCTTTCTTT.